This T cell receptor beta chain is from a study of control samples from healthy donors and cancer patients. Trimming took 0 bases from V and 8 from J, leaving 13 bases between them. The CDR3 consists of 14 residues. Germline V gene data show CDR1 as LNHNV and CDR2 as YYDKDF (reference sequence). Here immunoSEQ multiplex PCR was the method, and the copy in TCRdb shows in-frame clones only, minus some. The table lists under 200,000 clones. The source of this sequence is a woman in her twenties or thirties in good health. The V and J genes are TRBV15 and TRBJ1-2; no definite D call. The specimen sequenced was blood. As DNA, the CDR3 is TGTGCCACCAGCAGAGATCTTGGCCTTCCCGGCTACACCTTC. Its protein product is CATSRDLGLPGYTF.